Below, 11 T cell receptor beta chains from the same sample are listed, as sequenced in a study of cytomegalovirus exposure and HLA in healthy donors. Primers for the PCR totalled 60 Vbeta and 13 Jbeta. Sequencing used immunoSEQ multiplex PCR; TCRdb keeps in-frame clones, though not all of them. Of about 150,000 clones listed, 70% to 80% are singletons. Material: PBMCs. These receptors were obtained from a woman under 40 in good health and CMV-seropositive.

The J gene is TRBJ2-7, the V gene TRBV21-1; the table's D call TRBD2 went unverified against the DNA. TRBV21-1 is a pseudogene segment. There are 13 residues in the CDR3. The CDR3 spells CASSKERIYEQYF. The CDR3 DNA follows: TGTGCCAGCAGCAAAGAGAGGATCTACGAGCAGTACTTC.

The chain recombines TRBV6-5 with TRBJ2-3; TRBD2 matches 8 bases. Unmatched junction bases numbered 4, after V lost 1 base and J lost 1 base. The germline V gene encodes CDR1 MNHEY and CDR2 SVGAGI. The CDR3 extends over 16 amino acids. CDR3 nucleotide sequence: TGTGCCAGCAGTTACTGGGGACTAGTGGGCACAGATACGCAGTATTTT. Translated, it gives CASSYWGLVGTDTQYF.

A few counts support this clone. CDR3 protein: CASSQDPGTEVEKLFF. The DNA of the CDR3 is TGCGCCAGCAGCCAAGATCCCGGGACAGAGGTTGAAAAACTGTTTTTT. The chain is built from TRBV4-3 and TRBJ1-4, with TRBD1 matching over 7 bases. V lost 0 bases, J lost 7 bases, and 8 bases stayed unmatched. Germline CDR1 is LGHNA and CDR2 is YSLEER. The CDR3 contains 16 residues.

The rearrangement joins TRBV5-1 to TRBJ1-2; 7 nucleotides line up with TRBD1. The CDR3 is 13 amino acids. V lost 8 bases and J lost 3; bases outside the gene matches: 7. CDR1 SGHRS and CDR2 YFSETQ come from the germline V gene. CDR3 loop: CASSNRGDYGYTF. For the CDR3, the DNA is TGCGCCAGTTCCAACAGGGGAGACTATGGCTACACCTTC.

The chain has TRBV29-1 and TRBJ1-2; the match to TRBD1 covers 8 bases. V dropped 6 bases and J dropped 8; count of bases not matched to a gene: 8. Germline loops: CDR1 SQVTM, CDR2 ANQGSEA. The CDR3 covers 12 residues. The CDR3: CSVTQGVYGYTF. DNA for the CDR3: TGCAGCGTGACACAGGGGGTCTACGGCTACACCTTC.

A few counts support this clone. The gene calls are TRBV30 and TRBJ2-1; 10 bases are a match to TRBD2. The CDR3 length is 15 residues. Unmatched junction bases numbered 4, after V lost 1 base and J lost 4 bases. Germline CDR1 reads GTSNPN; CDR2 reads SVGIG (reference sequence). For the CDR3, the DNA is TGTGCCTGGAGTGGAGCGGGAGGGCCGTACAATGAGCAGTTCTTC. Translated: CAWSGAGGPYNEQFF.

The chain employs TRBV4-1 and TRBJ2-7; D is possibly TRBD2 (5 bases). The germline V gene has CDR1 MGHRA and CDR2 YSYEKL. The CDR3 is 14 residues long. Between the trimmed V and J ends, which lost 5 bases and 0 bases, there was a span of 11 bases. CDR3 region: CASSKPGISYEQYF. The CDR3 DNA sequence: TGCGCCAGCAGCAAGCCGGGGATCTCCTACGAGCAGTACTTC.

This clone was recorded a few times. Here the CDR3 reads CAISSQGKKGQYF. DNA of the CDR3: TGTGCCATCAGTTCACAGGGAAAGAAGGGGCAGTACTTC. The chain combines TRBV10-3 with TRBJ2-7; possibly TRBD1 for D (6 bases). This CDR3 is built from 13 residues. Germline values: CDR1 ENHRY, CDR2 SYGVKD. Trimming shortened V by 5 bases and J by 9 bases, and 17 bases separated the two germline ends.

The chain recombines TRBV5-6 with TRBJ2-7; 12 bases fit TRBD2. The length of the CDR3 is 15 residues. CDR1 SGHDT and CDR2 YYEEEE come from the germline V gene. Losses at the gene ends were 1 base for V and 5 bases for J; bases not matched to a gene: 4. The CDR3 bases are TGTGCCAGCAGCTTGCCGGGACTAGCGGGTAACGAGCAGTACTTC. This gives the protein CASSLPGLAGNEQYF.

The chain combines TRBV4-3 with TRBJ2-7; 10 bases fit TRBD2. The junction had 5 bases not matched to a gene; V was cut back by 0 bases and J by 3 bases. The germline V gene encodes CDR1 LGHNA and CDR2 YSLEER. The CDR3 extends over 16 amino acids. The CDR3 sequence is CASSQDRAGGGYEQYF. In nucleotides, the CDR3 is TGCGCCAGCAGCCAAGATAGAGCGGGAGGGGGCTACGAGCAGTACTTC.

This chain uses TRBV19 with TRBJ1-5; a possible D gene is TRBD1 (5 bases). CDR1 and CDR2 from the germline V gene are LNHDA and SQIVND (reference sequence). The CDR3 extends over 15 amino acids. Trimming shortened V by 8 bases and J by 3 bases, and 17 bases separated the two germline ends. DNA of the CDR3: TGTGCCAGTTCCAGGGCTTTTGAGGACAATCAGCCCCAGCATTTT. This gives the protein CASSRAFEDNQPQHF.